This T cell receptor (beta chain) was identified during a study of T cells after yellow fever vaccination. The CDR3 covers 20 residues. The V gene's germline CDR1 is SGHAT and CDR2 FQDESV (reference sequence). V shed 3 bases and J shed 1 base, with 25 bases lying between them. One entry per CDR3 protein, called by TCRdb with MiXCR from the 5' RACE reads. The sample records approximately 550,000 distinct CDR3 sequences, approximately 21% being singletons. The sample in question was PBMCs, obtained 15 days after the yellow fever booster vaccination. The genes are TRBV11-1 and TRBJ2-1; D perhaps matches TRBD2 (7 bases). The receptor was isolated from a man aged 30 to 39 who received the YFV17D yellow fever vaccine. The CDR3 DNA is TGTGCCAGCAGCTTTTTGGGAACAGGGAGGGGCCGTTCTTCCTACAATGAGCAGTTCTTC. Translated, it gives CASSFLGTGRGRSSYNEQFF.